These 9 T cell receptor beta chains originate from one sample sequenced in a study of beta chain features in type 1 diabetes. Broader study findings: Shortening of TCRB CDR3s, moderate but significant, appeared in all four CD4+ subsets of Type 1 diabetes patients.

These receptors have no known antigen. Reverse transcription of all isolated RNA meant that expressed TCRB transcripts were sequenced. This table comes from immunoSEQ multiplex PCR, and its TCRdb copy is limited to in-frame clones, with some not included. Here the sample spans roughly 130,000 clones, around 17% being singletons. The sample taken for sequencing was central memory CD4+ T cells from blood. These receptors were obtained from a man aged 25-40 years with type 1 diabetes.

The CDR3 nucleotides read TGTGCCATCAGTGAGGATGGGTTAAGTGGCTACACCTTC. Its translation is CAISEDGLSGYTF. The chain recombines TRBV10-3 with TRBJ1-2; D remains unclear. With 2 bases removed from V and 7 bases from J, the gap between germline ends came to 11 bases. From germline, CDR1 is ENHRY and CDR2 SYGVKD. This CDR3 spans 13 amino acids.

A few counts support this clone. The chain has TRBV25-1 and TRBJ2-1; the match to TRBD1 covers 10 bases. The V segment lost 5 bases and the J segment 8 bases; nucleotides outside the gene matches: 12. Per the germline V gene, CDR1 is MGHDK and CDR2 is SYGVNS. The CDR3 is 16 residues long. The CDR3 region is CASSPRRQGAIDEQFF. CDR3 coding DNA: TGTGCCAGCAGTCCCCGGCGACAGGGGGCAATCGATGAGCAGTTCTTC.

This clone was counted only a few times. J is TRBJ2-7 and V is TRBV28, with D possibly matching TRBD1 (5 bases). Trimming left V 5 bases short and J 2 bases short, with 19 bases between. This CDR3 has 16 amino acids. Germline V lookup: CDR1 MDHEN, CDR2 SYDVKM. CDR3 bases: TGTGCCAGCAGTGGGGCAGCGACAGAACTTACCTACGAGCAGTACTTC. Protein sequence: CASSGAATELTYEQYF. Together with reference TRBV28 and TRBJ2-7, the CDR3 gives the full variable domain: DVKVTQSSRYLVKRTGEKVFLECVQDMDHENMFWYRQDPGLGLRLIYFSYDVKMKEKGDIPEGYSVSREKKERFSLILESASTNQTSMYLCASSGAATELTYEQYFGPGTRLTVT.

This clone has at least ten counts. The genes are TRBV5-1 and TRBJ1-4; D is undetermined. V lost 0 bases and J 2 bases, leaving 8 bases between the germline ends. Germline V gene lookup returns CDR1 SGHRS and CDR2 YFSETQ. This CDR3 has 15 residues. CDR3 DNA sequence: TGCGCCAGCAGCTTGGGGATAACGACTAATGAAAAACTGTTTTTT. The encoded protein is CASSLGITTNEKLFF.

This chain links TRBV11-1 with TRBJ2-7, with D perhaps matching TRBD1 (6 bases). Per the germline V gene, CDR1 is SGHAT and CDR2 is FQDESV (reference sequence). V lost 4 bases, J lost 0 bases, and 13 bases lay in between. The CDR3 loop spans 15 amino acids. CDR3 sequence (DNA): TGTGCCAGCAGCTCACCAGGGGACAACTCCTACGAGCAGTACTTC. The encoded protein is CASSSPGDNSYEQYF.

By share of the sample, this clone is medium-sized. This sequence joins TRBV10-3 and TRBJ2-7, with D maybe TRBD1 (6 bases). Germline CDR1 ENHRY, CDR2 SYGVKD. The V end was cut by 6 bases, the J end by 5 bases, with 23 bases between. CDR3 length equals 16 residues. This chain's CDR3 is CAISSIIGGHRNEQYF. CDR3 bases: TGTGCCATCAGCTCGATCATAGGGGGACATAGGAACGAGCAGTACTTC.

This clone was detected a few times. The chain couples TRBV7-9 to TRBJ1-1, with D unresolved. Trimming shortened V by 8 bases and J by 1 base, and 8 bases separated the two germline ends. The CDR3 contains 12 residues. CDR1 and CDR2 (germline): SEHNR, FQNEAQ (reference sequence). CDR3 in DNA: TGTGCCAGCCATACGGAGAACACTGAAGCTTTCTTT. This gives the protein CASHTENTEAFF.

By share, this clone ranks as medium-sized. The V and J genes are TRBV7-9 and TRBJ2-5; TRBD2 aligns across 7 bases. The CDR3 consists of 15 residues. Losses at the gene ends were 1 base for V and 5 bases for J; bases not matched to a gene: 7. Germline loops: CDR1 SEHNR, CDR2 FQNEAQ (reference sequence). CDR3 amino acids: CASSLGLGRRETQYF. The CDR3 DNA sequence: TGTGCCAGCAGCTTAGGGCTCGGGAGGAGGGAGACCCAGTACTTC. The whole variable domain, filled in from reference TRBV7-9 and TRBJ2-5, reads DTGVSQNPRHKITKRGQNVTFRCDPISEHNRLYWYRQTLGQGPEFLTYFQNEAQLEKSRLLSDRFSAERPKGSFSTLEIQRTEQGDSAMYLCASSLGLGRRETQYFGPGTRLLVL.

This clone was detected many times. J is TRBJ2-3 and V is TRBV9, with D unclear. The CDR3 covers 13 residues. The ends were cut back, 4 bases at V and 1 base at J, with 7 bases in the middle. The germline V gene encodes CDR1 SGDLS and CDR2 YYNGEE. The CDR3: CASSPQGTDTQYF. DNA of the CDR3: TGTGCCAGCAGCCCCCAGGGCACAGATACGCAGTATTTT.